Each of the 23 T cell receptor beta chains below was sequenced from the same sample in a study of blood T cell repertoires in COVID-19. Data came from immunoSEQ multiplex PCR; TCRdb stores just in-frame clones and leaves some out. Among 200,000 to 250,000 clones listed, 88% were seen once. The sequenced sample consisted of peripheral blood. The receptors come from a woman aged 55-69 years with acute or convalescent COVID-19.

V is TRBV14 and J is TRBJ1-5; D not certain. V lost 4 bases, J lost 9 bases, and 10 bases lay in between. Looked up from germline, CDR1 is SGHDN and CDR2 is FVKESK. The CDR3 contains 12 residues. DNA of the CDR3: TGTGCCAGCAGCCGAGCGGAGGGGCCCCAGCATTTT. It specifies CASSRAEGPQHF.

This chain links TRBV19 with TRBJ2-1, with 10 bases that match TRBD2. Germline CDR1 and CDR2: LNHDA and SQIVND (reference sequence). The V segment lost 3 bases and the J segment 6 bases; nucleotides outside the gene matches: 5. CDR3 length: 15 residues. The CDR3 DNA sequence: TGTGCCAGTAGTATTTCAGCGGGGGGGAGCAATGAGCAGTTCTTC. It is translated as CASSISAGGSNEQFF.

This chain connects TRBV5-1 to TRBJ1-2; D is undetermined. V lost 0 bases to trimming and J lost 6 bases, with 9 bases between them. Per the germline V gene, CDR1 is SGHRS and CDR2 is YFSETQ. CDR3 length: 13 residues. CDR3 nucleotides: TGCGCCAGCAGCTTGGCTGTCGAGGATGGCTACACCTTC. Its protein product is CASSLAVEDGYTF.

This clone was found once. The chain couples TRBV30 to TRBJ2-7; tentative D call: TRBD1 (5 bases). The ends were cut back, 5 bases at V and 6 bases at J, with 14 bases in the middle. The CDR3 is 12 amino acids. CDR1 and CDR2 (germline): GTSNPN, SVGIG (reference sequence). The CDR3 nucleotides are TGTGCCTGGGGGGTAGGGGTAGGCGAGCAGTACTTC. As protein: CAWGVGVGEQYF.

The CDR3 nucleotides read TGTGCCAGCAGTTATCGGACAGTGAACACTGAAGCTTTCTTT. Translated: CASSYRTVNTEAFF. The chain links TRBV6-5 to TRBJ1-1, with D possibly matching TRBD1 (6 bases). Looked up from germline, CDR1 is MNHEY and CDR2 is SVGAGI. The CDR3 runs to 14 residues. Trimming shortened V by 3 bases and J by 0 bases, and 8 bases separated the two germline ends.

This clone has just one count. The gene calls are TRBV5-6 and TRBJ2-3; possible D gene TRBD2, 6 bases. The CDR3 is 14 residues long. V was shortened by 4 bases and J by 5 bases, with 14 bases between the two germline ends. Germline CDR1 reads SGHDT; CDR2 reads YYEEEE. The CDR3: CASSPYGGGDTQYF. CDR3 in DNA: TGTGCCAGCAGCCCATACGGGGGAGGAGATACGCAGTATTTT.

The genes are TRBV28 and TRBJ1-4, with 8 bases aligning to TRBD1. This CDR3 region has 15 residues. The V and J ends lost 5 bases and 6 bases, in that order; junction bases with no gene match: 8. The V gene's germline CDR1 is MDHEN and CDR2 SYDVKM. The CDR3 DNA reads TGTGCCAGCAGTGTTCAAACAGGGGGGGATGAAAAACTGTTTTTT. As protein: CASSVQTGGDEKLFF.

This clone was seen once. The chain uses TRBV23-1 and TRBJ2-1; D may be TRBD2 (6 bases). TRBV23-1 is labeled an ORF, and its function is uncertain. Trimming took off 0 bases at V and 5 bases at J, with 17 bases between the two ends. The CDR3 is 17 amino acids. The chain's CDR3 is CASSQSSFLGGNNEQFF. In DNA, the CDR3 is TGCGCCAGCAGTCAATCGTCTTTCCTGGGGGGAAACAATGAGCAGTTCTTC.

The rearrangement links TRBV27 to TRBJ2-5; TRBD2 might be the D (6 bases). V lost 6 bases, J lost 4 bases, and 12 bases lay in between. Germline V CDR1 and CDR2: MNHEY, SMNVEV (reference sequence). There are 13 residues in the CDR3. The CDR3 nucleotides are TGTGCCAGCAGGGCGGGGTTGGGAGAGACCCAGTACTTC. Translated, it gives CASRAGLGETQYF.

This clone was seen just once. The chain combines TRBV6-2 or TRBV6-3 with TRBJ2-7, with no clear D. CDR3 length equals 14 residues. Germline lookup yields CDR1 MNHEY and CDR2 SVGEGT. V dropped 5 bases and J dropped 0 bases, with 11 bases sitting between them. The CDR3 region is CASSGAWSSYEQYF. The CDR3 DNA sequence: TGTGCCAGCAGTGGCGCATGGAGCTCCTACGAGCAGTACTTC.

This clone occurred a few times. This chain joins TRBV5-4 and TRBJ2-1, with TRBD2 matching 8 bases. This CDR3 comprises 16 residues. The germline CDR1 and CDR2 sequences are SGHNT and YYREEE (reference sequence). V shed 1 base, J shed 3 bases, and the junction held 6 bases outside the gene matches. Here the CDR3 DNA reads TGTGCCAGCAGCTTGAAGGGGCGGGGGGACTACAATGAGCAGTTCTTC. It encodes CASSLKGRGDYNEQFF.

The J gene is TRBJ2-5, the V gene TRBV5-4; no reliable D call. The V gene's germline CDR1 is SGHNT and CDR2 YYREEE (reference sequence). V dropped 0 bases and J dropped 2 bases, with 8 bases sitting between them. CDR3 length: 14 amino acids. The DNA for the CDR3 is TGTGCCAGCAGCTTGGGACATAAGCAAGAGACCCAGTACTTC. Translating gives CASSLGHKQETQYF.

The chain carries TRBV2 and TRBJ2-1, with TRBD2 identical over 11 bases. The CDR3 runs 16 residues. J gave up 0 bases and V 5 bases, and 3 bases lay outside the gene matches. The germline V gene has CDR1 SNHLY and CDR2 FYNNEI. DNA of the CDR3: TGTGCCAGCAGTTTAGCGGGGGGGAGCTCCTACAATGAGCAGTTCTTC. Encoded protein: CASSLAGGSSYNEQFF.

V usage is TRBV5-1 and J usage is TRBJ2-3, with TRBD1 as a possible D gene (6 bases). This CDR3 region has 16 residues. Per germline, CDR1 SGHRS and CDR2 YFSETQ. Trimming took 4 bases from V and 0 from J, leaving 15 bases between them. In DNA form, the CDR3 reads TGCGCCAGCAGCCTTTGGACAGCCTCTAGCACAGATACGCAGTATTTT. Amino acids: CASSLWTASSTDTQYF.

The gene calls are TRBV29-1 and TRBJ1-4; 8 positions agree with TRBD1. Germline V gene lookup returns CDR1 SQVTM and CDR2 ANQGSEA. J gave up 7 bases and V 1 base, and 11 bases lay outside the gene matches. This CDR3 region has 16 residues. CDR3 DNA: TGCAGCGTTGAAGGACCGACAGGGGTAGGAGTTGAAAAACTGTTTTTT. Translating gives CSVEGPTGVGVEKLFF.

J is TRBJ2-3 and V is TRBV5-6; 8 bases match TRBD2. The trim removed 1 base at V and 9 bases at J, leaving 10 bases unmatched. This CDR3 has 15 amino acids. The V gene's germline CDR1 is SGHDT and CDR2 YYEEEE. The CDR3 here is CASSLRGGTQKTQYF. The CDR3 nucleotides read TGTGCCAGCAGCTTGCGGGGGGGGACCCAAAAGACGCAGTATTTT.

This clone was seen a single time. The V call is TRBV10-1, the J call TRBJ2-5; possible D gene TRBD1, 6 bases. V was pared by 6 bases and J by 1 base, with 9 bases between. This CDR3 is 13 amino acids long. The germline V gene encodes CDR1 WNHNN and CDR2 SYGVQD (reference sequence). The CDR3 nucleotides read TGCGCCAGCAGCCGGACAGCCCAAGAGACCCAGTACTTC. Translation: CASSRTAQETQYF.

CDR3 sequence reads: CASSFVSTSGNTDTQYF. The CDR3 DNA is TGCGCCAGCAGCTTTGTCTCTACTAGCGGAAACACAGATACGCAGTATTTT. The chain is built from TRBV4-3 and TRBJ2-3, with 8 positions matching TRBD2. Germline loops: CDR1 LGHNA, CDR2 YSLEER. Unmatched junction bases numbered 12, after V lost 5 bases and J lost 2 bases. The CDR3 runs 17 residues.

This chain connects TRBV18 to TRBJ1-1; maybe TRBD1 (5 bases). This CDR3 has 15 residues. Trimming took 6 bases from V and 1 from J, leaving 15 bases between them. Germline V gives CDR1 KGHSH, CDR2 LQKENI. DNA for the CDR3: TGTGCCAGCTCGACGGTGGGGGGTACGAACACTGAAGCTTTCTTT. It is translated as CASSTVGGTNTEAFF. Filled out from reference TRBV18 and TRBJ1-1, the complete variable domain reads NAGVMQNPRHLVRRRGQEARLRCSPMKGHSHVYWYRQLPEEGLKFMVYLQKENIIDESGMPKERFSAEFPKEGPSILRIQQVVRGDSAAYFCASSTVGGTNTEAFFGQGTRLTVV.

This rearrangement joins TRBV28 to TRBJ1-4; no definite D call. Between the trimmed V and J ends, which lost 5 bases and 4 bases, there was a span of 14 bases. Germline-derived CDR1 and CDR2 are MDHEN and SYDVKM. The CDR3 loop spans 15 amino acids. The CDR3 region has the DNA TGTGCCAGCAGTCCCACTGAACGGTTTAATGAAAAACTGTTTTTT. Its protein is CASSPTERFNEKLFF. Drawing the rest from reference TRBV28 and TRBJ1-4, the complete variable domain is DVKVTQSSRYLVKRTGEKVFLECVQDMDHENMFWYRQDPGLGLRLIYFSYDVKMKEKGDIPEGYSVSREKKERFSLILESASTNQTSMYLCASSPTERFNEKLFFGSGTQLSVL.

V gene TRBV28 combines with J gene TRBJ1-6; D gene uncertain. This CDR3 is 16 amino acids long. Germline V lookup: CDR1 MDHEN, CDR2 SYDVKM. The V and J ends lost 4 bases and 7 bases respectively, with 17 bases between them. The CDR3 bases are TGTGCCAGCAGTTCGAATCCCGGGAAACGAAATTCACCCCTCCACTTT. Encoded protein: CASSSNPGKRNSPLHF.

The chain carries TRBV28 and TRBJ1-2, with TRBD1 matching 8 bases. The V gene end was trimmed by 2 bases and the J gene end by 8 bases; junction bases not matched to a gene: 4. In germline, CDR1 is MDHEN, CDR2 SYDVKM. This CDR3 region has 13 residues. In DNA form, the CDR3 reads TGTGCCAGCAGTTTAATACAGGGGGTGGGCTACACCTTC. Translated: CASSLIQGVGYTF.

This chain links TRBV5-1 with TRBJ1-6, with 10 bases that match TRBD1. With 5 bases clipped from V and 7 bases from J, the junction kept 12 bases outside the gene matches. CDR1 is SGHRS and CDR2 is YFSETQ in the germline V gene. The CDR3 runs to 17 residues. The CDR3 DNA reads TGCGCCAGCAGACGAGGAGAGACAGGGGGCGTAAATTCACCCCTCCACTTT. Translated, it gives CASRRGETGGVNSPLHF.